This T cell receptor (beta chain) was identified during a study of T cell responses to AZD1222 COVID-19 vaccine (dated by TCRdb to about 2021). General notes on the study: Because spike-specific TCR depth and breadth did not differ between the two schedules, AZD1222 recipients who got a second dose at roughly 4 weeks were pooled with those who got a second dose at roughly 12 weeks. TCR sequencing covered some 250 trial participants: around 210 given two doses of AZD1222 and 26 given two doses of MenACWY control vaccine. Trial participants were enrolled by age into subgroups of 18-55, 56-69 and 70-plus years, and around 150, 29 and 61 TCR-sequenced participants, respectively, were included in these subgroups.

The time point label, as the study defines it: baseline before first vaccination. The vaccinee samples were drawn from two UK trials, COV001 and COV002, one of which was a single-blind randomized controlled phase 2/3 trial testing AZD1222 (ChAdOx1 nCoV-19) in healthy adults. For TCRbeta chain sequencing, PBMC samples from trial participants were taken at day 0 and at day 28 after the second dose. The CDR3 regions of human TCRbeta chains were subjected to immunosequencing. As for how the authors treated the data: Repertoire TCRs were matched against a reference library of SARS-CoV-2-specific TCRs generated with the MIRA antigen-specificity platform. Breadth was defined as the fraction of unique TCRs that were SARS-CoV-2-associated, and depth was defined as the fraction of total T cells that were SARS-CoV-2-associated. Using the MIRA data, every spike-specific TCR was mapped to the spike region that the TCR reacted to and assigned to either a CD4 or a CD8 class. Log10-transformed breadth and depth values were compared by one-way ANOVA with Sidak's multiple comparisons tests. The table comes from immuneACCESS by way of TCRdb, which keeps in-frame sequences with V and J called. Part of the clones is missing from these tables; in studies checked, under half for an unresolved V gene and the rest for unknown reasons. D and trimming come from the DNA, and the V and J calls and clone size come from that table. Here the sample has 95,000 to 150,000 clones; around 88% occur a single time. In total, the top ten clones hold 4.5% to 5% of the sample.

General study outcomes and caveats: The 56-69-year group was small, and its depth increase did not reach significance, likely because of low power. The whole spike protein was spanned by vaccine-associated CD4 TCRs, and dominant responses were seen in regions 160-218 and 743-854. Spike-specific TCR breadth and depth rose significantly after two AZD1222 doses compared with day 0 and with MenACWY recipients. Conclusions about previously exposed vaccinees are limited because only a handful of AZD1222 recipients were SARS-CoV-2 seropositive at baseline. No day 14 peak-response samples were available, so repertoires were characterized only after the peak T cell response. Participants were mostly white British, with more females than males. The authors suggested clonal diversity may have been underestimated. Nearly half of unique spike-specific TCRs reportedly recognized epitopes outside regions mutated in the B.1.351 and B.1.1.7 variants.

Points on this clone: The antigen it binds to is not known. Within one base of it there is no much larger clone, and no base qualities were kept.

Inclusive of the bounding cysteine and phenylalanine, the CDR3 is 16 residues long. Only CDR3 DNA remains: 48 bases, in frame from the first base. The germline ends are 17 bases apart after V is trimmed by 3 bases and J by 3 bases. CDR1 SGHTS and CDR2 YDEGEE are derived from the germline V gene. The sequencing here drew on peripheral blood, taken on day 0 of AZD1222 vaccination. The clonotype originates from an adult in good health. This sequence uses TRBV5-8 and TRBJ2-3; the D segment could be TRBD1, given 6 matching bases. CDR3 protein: CASSSGQSHGTDTQYF. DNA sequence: TGTGCCAGCAGCTCAGGACAGTCTCACGGTACAGATACGCAGTATTTT.